Listed here are 9 T cell receptor beta chains from one sample, sequenced in a study of T cell responses to AZD1222 COVID-19 vaccine. Repertoires were generated with immunoSEQ multiplex PCR, while TCRdb's copy carries only in-frame clones and drops some. The table has about 140,000 clones, 80% to 95% seen once; the top ten hold 2% to 2.5%. This specimen was peripheral blood, taken on day 0 of AZD1222 vaccination. The receptors were sampled from an adult in good health.

This chain connects TRBV18 to TRBJ2-5; D not certain. This CDR3 is built from 13 residues. Trimming cost V 2 bases and J 2 bases, with 6 bases left between them. The germline V gene encodes CDR1 KGHSH and CDR2 LQKENI. The CDR3 DNA reads as TGTGCCAGCTCACCAGGATTTCAAGAGACCCAGTACTTC. Its translation is CASSPGFQETQYF.

This clone occurred a few times. The chain recombines TRBV9 with TRBJ2-2; D unclear. This CDR3 has 12 amino acids. V was trimmed by 5 bases and J by 6 bases, leaving 8 bases between them. CDR1 and CDR2 (germline): SGDLS, YYNGEE. CDR3 in amino acids: CASRRTAGELFF. The CDR3 DNA reads as TGTGCCAGCAGACGAACGGCCGGGGAGCTGTTTTTT.

DNA of the CDR3: TGTGCCTGGAGTGTTTGGGGGGACGCGGAGACCCAGTACTTC. It encodes CAWSVWGDAETQYF. This chain connects TRBV30 to TRBJ2-5; D may be TRBD2 (6 bases). The CDR3 covers 14 residues. The V end lost 0 bases, the J end lost 5 bases, and 13 bases lay between the germline ends. The V gene's germline CDR1 is GTSNPN and CDR2 SVGIG (reference sequence).

The J gene is TRBJ1-1, the V gene TRBV12-3 or TRBV12-4; D gene uncertain. V was trimmed by 4 bases and J by 8 bases, leaving 14 bases between them. The CDR3 runs to 13 residues. The CDR3 loop reads CASSYSVAAEAFF. The DNA for the CDR3 is TGTGCCAGCAGTTACTCAGTAGCAGCGGAAGCTTTCTTT.

This sequence joins TRBV6-5 and TRBJ2-5; 7 bases line up with TRBD2. Unmatched junction bases numbered 4, after V lost 7 bases and J lost 2 bases. This CDR3 has 13 residues. Per germline, CDR1 MNHEY and CDR2 SVGAGI. CDR3 coding DNA: TGTGCCAGCATGGCGGGAGTTCAAGAGACCCAGTACTTC. This codes for CASMAGVQETQYF.

The chain carries TRBV4-1 and TRBJ1-4; 7 bases fit TRBD1. With 1 base clipped from V and 4 bases from J, the junction kept 6 bases outside the gene matches. Germline assignment: CDR1 MGHRA and CDR2 YSYEKL. CDR3 length: 16 amino acids. Here the CDR3 DNA reads TGCGCCAGCAGCCAAGGGACGGGACAGATTAATGAAAAACTGTTTTTT. Encoded protein: CASSQGTGQINEKLFF.

DNA of the CDR3: TGTGCCAGCAGCCAAGGCCTGAAGTACAATGAGCAGTTCTTC. It codes for CASSQGLKYNEQFF. The V and J genes are TRBV3-1 (or the pseudogene TRBV3-2) and TRBJ2-1; D gene uncertain. V was pared by 1 base and J by 4 bases, with 8 bases between. The CDR3 contains 14 residues. Germline CDR1 LGHDT, CDR2 YNNKEL (reference sequence).

The chain is built from TRBV19 and TRBJ1-2; tentative D call: TRBD1 (6 bases). CDR3 length equals 13 residues. V shed 3 bases and J shed 8 bases, with 13 bases lying between them. Germline V gene data show CDR1 as LNHDA and CDR2 as SQIVND (reference sequence). The CDR3 here is CASSIQGSWGYTF. The CDR3, as DNA: TGTGCCAGTAGTATCCAGGGGAGTTGGGGCTACACCTTC.

V gene TRBV5-1 combines with J gene TRBJ1-2; 8 bases are shared with TRBD1. Trimming cost V 4 bases and J 4 bases; bases outside gene matches: 9. CDR3 length: 15 amino acids. The germline CDR1 and CDR2 sequences are SGHRS and YFSETQ. CDR3 residues: CASSPRTGTAYGYTF. For the CDR3, the DNA is TGCGCCAGCAGCCCGCGGACAGGGACGGCCTATGGCTACACCTTC.